Listed here are 31 T cell receptor beta chains from one sample, sequenced in a study of cytomegalovirus exposure and HLA in healthy donors. PCR involved 60 Vbeta and 13 Jbeta primers. Repertoires were generated with immunoSEQ multiplex PCR, while TCRdb's copy carries only in-frame clones and drops some. The sample carries over 100,000 clones, 81% recorded once. Source material: PBMCs. These receptors originate from a woman younger than 45 in good health and CMV-seronegative.

The rearrangement links TRBV7-6 to TRBJ2-2; D ambiguous. The CDR3 has 13 residues. From germline, CDR1 is SGHVS and CDR2 FNYEAQ. Trimming removed 1 base from V and 8 bases from J, with 8 bases in between. This chain's CDR3 is CASSLVYPGELFF. Here the CDR3 DNA reads TGTGCCAGCAGCTTAGTATATCCGGGGGAGCTGTTTTTT.

This chain connects TRBV2 to TRBJ1-5, with D possibly being TRBD1 (5 bases). Trimming left V 4 bases short and J 6 bases short, with 13 bases between. The germline gives CDR1 SNHLY, CDR2 FYNNEI. The CDR3 extends over 14 amino acids. The CDR3 is CASSAQVRAQPQHF. The DNA of the CDR3 is TGTGCCAGCAGTGCACAGGTTCGAGCTCAGCCCCAGCATTTT.

This clone showed up just a few times. The chain has TRBV15 and TRBJ2-5; D is perhaps TRBD2 (6 bases). Trimming shortened V by 4 bases and J by 9 bases, and 9 bases separated the two germline ends. Germline lookup yields CDR1 LNHNV and CDR2 YYDKDF (reference sequence). The CDR3 contains 11 residues. In nucleotides, the CDR3 is TGTGCCACCAGCATTGGAGGGTCCCAGTACTTC. Amino acids: CATSIGGSQYF.

The rearrangement uses TRBV28 and TRBJ2-7, with a tentative D call TRBD2 (6 bases). Trimming took off 2 bases at V and 6 bases at J, with 17 bases between the two ends. This CDR3 contains 15 residues. Germline CDR1 and CDR2: MDHEN and SYDVKM. DNA of the CDR3: TGTGCCAGCAGTTTAAGCGCGGGAACTTTTGGCGAGCAGTACTTC. Protein: CASSLSAGTFGEQYF.

This clone was seen only once. CDR3 residues: CASSPGLAGSDTQYF. The CDR3 nucleotides are TGTGCCAGCAGCCCCGGACTAGCGGGATCGGATACGCAGTATTTT. V is TRBV7-9 and J is TRBJ2-3; 12 bases align to TRBD2. J lost 6 bases, V lost 5 bases, and 6 bases had no gene match. This CDR3 is 15 amino acids long. Germline values: CDR1 SEHNR, CDR2 FQNEAQ (reference sequence).

V usage is TRBV2 and J usage is TRBJ2-7, with 7 positions matching TRBD2. The V segment lost 4 bases and the J segment 7 bases; nucleotides outside the gene matches: 4. CDR1 is SNHLY, CDR2 FYNNEI, per germline. The CDR3 runs 12 residues. The chain's CDR3 is CASSVSGNEQYF. The CDR3 DNA sequence: TGTGCCAGCAGTGTAAGCGGGAATGAGCAGTACTTC.

This chain uses TRBV23-1 with TRBJ2-7; D call uncertain. Being an ORF, TRBV23-1 has a function that is uncertain. Trimming left V 7 bases short and J 7 bases short, with 26 bases between. The CDR3 contains 16 residues. The CDR3 spells CASISPHWRDMGEQYF. The CDR3 DNA follows: TGCGCCAGCATTTCCCCCCACTGGCGCGACATGGGTGAGCAGTACTTC.

The chain is built from TRBV29-1 and TRBJ2-6, with 7 bases aligning to TRBD1. The CDR3 has 16 residues. Trimming at V came to 5 bases and at J to 4 bases, leaving 11 bases not matched to a gene. CDR1 is SQVTM and CDR2 is ANQGSEA in the germline V gene. The CDR3 sequence is CSVSYPGTAGANVLTF. The CDR3, as DNA: TGCAGCGTTAGCTACCCCGGGACAGCCGGGGCCAACGTCCTGACTTTC.

On this clone: The same CDR3 arises from other DNA sequences in this sample as well. The V gene is TRBV6-5, the J gene TRBJ2-3, with D tentatively TRBD2 (5 bases). Germline CDR1 reads MNHEY; CDR2 reads SVGAGI. The CDR3 is 15 amino acids. Trimming left V 2 bases short and J 2 bases short, with 11 bases between. The CDR3 is CASSYSGGSTDTQYF. The CDR3 nucleotides are TGTGCCAGCAGTTACAGCGGCGGGTCCACAGATACGCAGTATTTT.

The CDR3 is CASSSYSNQPQHF. In nucleotides, the CDR3 is TGTGCCAGCAGCTCCTATAGCAATCAGCCCCAGCATTTT. The chain joins TRBV7-9 to TRBJ1-5; D uncertain. Germline assignment: CDR1 SEHNR and CDR2 FQNEAQ (reference sequence). The germline V and J ends were trimmed by 4 bases and 0 bases, with 4 bases remaining between them. There are 13 residues in the CDR3. Based on the CDR3 plus reference TRBV7-9 and TRBJ1-5, the full variable domain is DTGVSQNPRHKITKRGQNVTFRCDPISEHNRLYWYRQTLGQGPEFLTYFQNEAQLEKSRLLSDRFSAERPKGSFSTLEIQRTEQGDSAMYLCASSSYSNQPQHFGDGTRLSIL.

The rearrangement uses TRBV5-7 and TRBJ2-7, with TRBD2 as a possible D gene (5 bases). TRBV5-7 is an ORF; its function is uncertain. The CDR3 is made up of 12 amino acids. The CDR3 coding sequence is TGTGCAAAGCAAGTGGCGGGCTACGAGCAGTACTTC. Residues: CAKQVAGYEQYF.

Notes on this clone: Relative to the germline gene, one junction end is altered; a read error may explain this. The chain combines TRBV7-9 with TRBJ1-3, with unresolved D. This CDR3 contains 15 residues. CDR1 and CDR2 (germline): SEHNR, FQNEAQ (reference sequence). The CDR3 sequence: CSSSFYSFSGNTIYF. DNA for the CDR3: TGTTCCAGCAGCTTTTACAGCTTCTCTGGAAACACCATATATTTT.

The gene calls are TRBV14 and TRBJ2-7; 10 bases match TRBD1. With 8 bases clipped from V and 2 bases from J, the junction kept 15 bases outside the gene matches. The CDR3 runs 17 residues. Germline V gene data show CDR1 as SGHDN and CDR2 as FVKESK. This CDR3 is CASSGGTGVLGTYEQYF. The CDR3 DNA reads as TGTGCCAGCTCCGGCGGGACAGGGGTTCTAGGGACCTACGAGCAGTACTTC.

The chain combines TRBV5-4 with TRBJ1-2, with 8 bases that match TRBD1. Germline V gives CDR1 SGHNT, CDR2 YYREEE (reference sequence). This CDR3 comprises 13 residues. Trimming removed 0 bases from V and 8 bases from J; junction bases left unmatched: 3. The CDR3 is CASSLVQGDGYTF. CDR3 DNA: TGTGCCAGCAGCTTGGTACAGGGGGACGGCTACACCTTC.

V usage is TRBV5-5 and J usage is TRBJ2-1; D not resolved. The CDR3 contains 13 residues. Germline V gene sequence: CDR1 SGHKS, CDR2 YYEKEE (reference sequence). V lost 1 base to trimming and J lost 6 bases, with 8 bases between them. CDR3 nucleotides: TGTGCCAGCAGCTTGATTCCTTTCAATGAGCAGTTCTTC. This encodes CASSLIPFNEQFF.

The rearrangement uses TRBV5-8 and TRBJ2-3, with D hard to call. CDR1 is SGHTS and CDR2 is YDEGEE in the germline V gene. The V end lost 4 bases, the J end lost 5 bases, and 8 bases lay between the germline ends. The CDR3 is 12 residues long. The CDR3 loop is CASSLLLDTQYF. The CDR3 nucleotides read TGTGCCAGCAGCCTCCTACTAGATACGCAGTATTTT. Full variable domain (rest looked up from reference TRBV5-8 and TRBJ2-3): EAGVTQSPTHLIKTRGQQATLRCSPISGHTSVYWYQQALGLGLQFLLWYDEGEERNRGNFPPRFSGRQFPNYSSELNVNALELEDSALYLCASSLLLDTQYFGPGTRLTVL.

This clone was seen more than once but under ten times. The chain recombines TRBV10-3 with TRBJ2-7, with 12 bases lining up with TRBD2. From germline, CDR1 is ENHRY and CDR2 SYGVKD. The CDR3 covers 14 residues. V was clipped by 3 bases and J by 5 bases; unmatched bases: 2. The chain's CDR3 is CAISERLAGDEQYF. Written as DNA, the CDR3 is TGTGCCATCAGTGAAAGACTAGCGGGAGACGAGCAGTACTTC.

V gene TRBV30 combines with J gene TRBJ2-5, with no clear D. The CDR3 has 10 amino acids. Between the trimmed V and J ends, which lost 3 bases and 5 bases, there was a span of 4 bases. Germline V gene sequence: CDR1 GTSNPN, CDR2 SVGIG (reference sequence). This chain's CDR3 is CAWSAETQYF. CDR3 sequence (DNA): TGTGCCTGGAGCGCGGAGACCCAGTACTTC. The whole variable domain, filled in from reference TRBV30 and TRBJ2-5, reads SQTIHQWPATLVQPVGSPLSLECTVEGTSNPNLYWYRQAAGRGLQLLFYSVGIGQISSEVPQNLSASRPQDRQFILSSKKLLLSDSGFYLCAWSAETQYFGPGTRLLVL.

The sample holds one count of this clone. V is TRBV28 and J is TRBJ1-5, with D perhaps matching TRBD1 (6 bases). Germline loops: CDR1 MDHEN, CDR2 SYDVKM. CDR3 size: 15 residues. V was shortened by 3 bases and J by 3 bases, with 12 bases between the two germline ends. CDR3 amino acids: CASSLPRGHNQPQHF. The CDR3 DNA sequence: TGTGCCAGCAGTTTGCCAAGGGGACACAATCAGCCCCAGCATTTT.

The chain has TRBV28 and TRBJ2-7; D may be TRBD2 (6 bases). Germline values: CDR1 MDHEN, CDR2 SYDVKM. The CDR3 runs 14 residues. With 6 bases removed from V and 3 bases from J, the gap between germline ends came to 15 bases. CDR3 sequence reads: CASRDRDSIYEQYF. CDR3 sequence (DNA): TGTGCCAGCAGGGACCGGGACTCAATCTACGAGCAGTACTTC.

This chain joins TRBV7-2 and TRBJ2-3, with D unresolved. V was trimmed by 1 base and J by 2 bases, leaving 13 bases between them. Germline CDR1 is SGHTA and CDR2 is FQGNSA. The CDR3 has 16 amino acids. The CDR3 region is CASSLDFAESTDTQYF. CDR3 nucleotide sequence: TGTGCCAGCAGCTTAGACTTTGCGGAGTCCACAGATACGCAGTATTTT.

The chain carries TRBV27 and TRBJ2-1; TRBD2 matches 12 bases. The V and J ends lost 11 bases and 3 bases, in that order; junction bases with no gene match: 5. The CDR3 covers 14 residues. Germline V gene sequence: CDR1 MNHEY, CDR2 SMNVEV (reference sequence). CDR3 sequence: CAAVGLAGYNEQFF. CDR3 coding DNA: TGTGCCGCCGTGGGACTAGCGGGCTACAATGAGCAGTTCTTC.

V usage is TRBV12-5 and J usage is TRBJ1-1; D is possibly TRBD1 (6 bases). The CDR3 runs 14 residues. Germline CDR1 LGHNT, CDR2 FRNRAP. V lost 2 bases to trimming and J lost 1 base, with 8 bases between them. The CDR3, as DNA: TGTGCTAGTGGTTTGCACAGGGAGAACACTGAAGCTTTCTTT. Its protein product is CASGLHRENTEAFF.

This chain uses TRBV19 with TRBJ1-1; D may be TRBD1 (5 bases). The V end was cut by 10 bases, the J end by 3 bases, with 18 bases between. Germline V gene lookup returns CDR1 LNHDA and CDR2 SQIVND (reference sequence). The CDR3 runs 14 residues. The CDR3 region is CATNSGGWDTEAFF. Here the CDR3 DNA reads TGTGCCACCAATAGTGGGGGGTGGGACACTGAAGCTTTCTTT. Based on the CDR3 plus reference TRBV19 and TRBJ1-1, the full variable domain is DGGITQSPKYLFRKEGQNVTLSCEQNLNHDAMYWYRQDPGQGLRLIYYSQIVNDFQKGDIAEGYSVSREKKESFPLTVTSAQKNPTAFYLCATNSGGWDTEAFFGQGTRLTVV.

The chain joins TRBV7-3 to TRBJ2-1, with a possible D match to TRBD1 (5 bases). Germline V lookup: CDR1 SGHTA, CDR2 FQGTGA. The CDR3 extends over 12 amino acids. The V and J ends lost 5 bases and 7 bases respectively, with 9 bases between them. The CDR3 protein is CASSGRGNEQFF. In DNA, the CDR3 is TGTGCCAGCAGCGGTAGGGGTAATGAGCAGTTCTTC.

The J gene is TRBJ1-2, the V gene TRBV4-1; D remains ambiguous. Per germline, CDR1 MGHRA and CDR2 YSYEKL. CDR3 length: 14 amino acids. Deletions cut 5 bases from V and 1 base from J, with 11 bases between. DNA of the CDR3: TGCGCCAGCAGCGGAGGAAGGGTTAACTATGGCTACACCTTC. Amino acids: CASSGGRVNYGYTF.

V usage is TRBV11-2 and J usage is TRBJ2-1, with 8 nucleotides matching TRBD2. The CDR3 has 15 residues. Germline assignment: CDR1 SGHAT and CDR2 FQNNGV. The J segment lost 2 bases and the V segment lost 2 bases, leaving 2 bases of the junction unmatched. CDR3 residues: CASSLTGGTYNEQFF. The CDR3 DNA reads TGTGCCAGCAGCTTAACGGGAGGGACCTACAATGAGCAGTTCTTC.

Points on this clone: Within the sample, other DNA sequences also encode this same CDR3. The V gene is TRBV28, the J gene TRBJ2-3; no clear D. V was clipped by 6 bases and J by 2 bases, with 3 bases between them. Germline V gene lookup returns CDR1 MDHEN and CDR2 SYDVKM. This CDR3 is built from 11 residues. As DNA, the CDR3 is TGTGCCAGCAGCCTCACAGATACGCAGTATTTT. It specifies CASSLTDTQYF.

The genes are TRBV7-9 and TRBJ2-7, with unresolved D. Trimming removed 1 base at V and 3 bases at J, with 10 bases between. From germline, CDR1 is SEHNR and CDR2 FQNEAQ (reference sequence). The CDR3 totals 14 residues. CDR3 residues: CASSLVGEHYEQYF. In DNA form, the CDR3 reads TGTGCCAGCAGCTTAGTCGGAGAACACTACGAGCAGTACTTC.

V usage is TRBV7-8 and J usage is TRBJ2-7; 7 positions agree with TRBD1. This CDR3 comprises 15 residues. Germline V CDR1 and CDR2: SGHVS, FQNEAQ. Losses at the gene ends were 5 bases for V and 7 bases for J; bases not matched to a gene: 14. CDR3 nucleotide sequence: TGTGCCAGCAGCCATGTGAACAGGGGAACGGGGGAGCAGTACTTC. It encodes CASSHVNRGTGEQYF.

The gene calls are TRBV19 and TRBJ1-2, with D tentatively TRBD1 (6 bases). The CDR3 is 14 amino acids. The V gene lost 3 bases and the J gene lost 0 bases, with 8 bases spanning the gap. Germline CDR1 reads LNHDA; CDR2 reads SQIVND (reference sequence). The CDR3 loop is CASSIRDTNYGYTF. The CDR3 bases are TGTGCCAGTAGTATCCGGGACACTAACTATGGCTACACCTTC.